This T cell receptor beta chain was captured by sequencing in a study of blood T cell repertoires in COVID-19. For the study at large: Researchers got acute and convalescent COVID-19 samples from the United States, Italy and Spain. The cDNA or gDNA used as material had been derived from T cells, B-cell-depleted T cells, or PBMCs.

Original handling: Estimated nucleated cell counts came from reference gene primer amplification. Clones were sequenced by immunoSEQ multiplex PCR, and TCRdb holds only the in-frame ones, with some missing. Clonal size and the V and J genes are those of that table, whereas D and trimming came from the DNA. The sample yields about 220,000 clones, just under 85% seen once. Participants, 18 to 89 years old, spanned 25 or so US areas. Germline loops: CDR1 SNHLY, CDR2 FYNNEI. The V gene end was trimmed by 6 bases and the J gene end by 5 bases; junction bases not matched to a gene: 9. The CDR3 sequence is 16 residues long.

The clonotype comes from a woman aged 40 to 49 with acute COVID-19. The chain recombines TRBV2 with TRBJ2-1, with TRBD2 identical over 11 bases. The sample comprised PBMCs or T cells enriched from blood (not recorded which). This chain's CDR3 is CASSLAGGVLHNEQFF. CDR3 DNA: TGTGCCAGCAGCCTAGCGGGAGGCGTACTACACAATGAGCAGTTCTTC.